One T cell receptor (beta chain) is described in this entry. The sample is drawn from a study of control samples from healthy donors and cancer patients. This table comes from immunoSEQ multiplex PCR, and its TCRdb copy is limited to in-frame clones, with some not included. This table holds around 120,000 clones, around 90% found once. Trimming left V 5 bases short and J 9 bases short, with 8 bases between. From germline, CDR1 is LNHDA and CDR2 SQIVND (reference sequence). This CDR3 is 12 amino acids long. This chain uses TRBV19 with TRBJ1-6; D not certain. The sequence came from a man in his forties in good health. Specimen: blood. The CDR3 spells CASSVRSSPLHF. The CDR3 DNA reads TGTGCCAGTAGTGTCAGGAGTTCACCCCTCCACTTT.